This TCR beta chain was profiled in a study of blood T cell repertoires in COVID-19. On the study more broadly: Some COVID-19 samples were acute and others convalescent; all came from the United States, Italy and Spain. In each case, the material was cDNA or gDNA derived from T cells, B-cell-depleted T cells, or PBMCs.

Profiling relied on immunoSEQ multiplex PCR, and the TCRdb table lists in-frame clones only, not all of them. The data show about 110,000 clones, almost 80% seen once. The CDR3 length is 14 residues. Looked up from germline, CDR1 is SGDLS and CDR2 is YYNGEE. V was cut by 6 bases and J by 7 bases, with 17 bases left in between. This clone was recorded a few times. Sequenced sample: peripheral blood. The chain carries TRBV9 and TRBJ2-1; tentatively, D is TRBD2 (7 bases). This receptor was identified in a woman aged 80 or older with active or convalescent COVID-19. The DNA for the CDR3 is TGTGCCAGCACCCTAGGGGGAGGGGGTAATGAGCAGTTCTTC. The encoded protein is CASTLGGGGNEQFF.